This TCR beta chain was sequenced during a study of blood T cell repertoires in COVID-19. Overall study context: Material from acute and convalescent COVID-19 was sourced from the United States, Italy and Spain.

Per the authors' pipeline: The authors estimated nucleated cell counts from reference gene primer amplification. Repertoires were generated with immunoSEQ multiplex PCR, while TCRdb's copy carries only in-frame clones and drops some. That table supplies the V and J calls and clone size; D and trimming were determined from the DNA. The sample consists of about 160,000 clones, less than 85% of them appearing once. The CDR3 has 12 residues. V lost 7 bases, J lost 3 bases, and 9 bases lay in between. CDR1 and CDR2 from the germline V gene are MNHEY and SVGAGI. The sequence derives from a woman aged 40 to 55 with COVID-19, enrolled during active disease. The V call is TRBV6-5, the J call TRBJ1-1; D perhaps matches TRBD1 (5 bases). Sequencing was performed on peripheral blood. CDR3 in DNA: TGTGCCAGCACCTGGGGCGACACTGAAGCTTTCTTT. Its protein is CASTWGDTEAFF.